The TCR beta chain under discussion was sequenced for a study of CD8+CD57+ T cells in acquired aplastic anemia. Study information: The sorted CD4+ and CD8+ cells yielded an average around 3 ug of DNA.

Genomic DNA templated the TCR beta VDJ and CDR3 profiling. One entry per CDR3 protein results from TCRdb running MiXCR on the reads. The table has about 190,000 distinct CDR3 sequences, 40% to 55% seen once. The CDR3 has 13 amino acids. Germline CDR1 is SEHNR and CDR2 is FQNEAQ (reference sequence). The germline V and J ends were trimmed by 2 bases and 5 bases, with 10 bases remaining between them. Patients chosen for sequencing had CD8+CD57+ cells that had expanded, as shown by flow cytometry. Patients were therapy-naive when their blood was sampled. This sequence joins TRBV7-9 and TRBJ2-7, with a weak D call TRBD2 (6 bases). The sample comprised sorted CD4+, CD8+, or CD8+CD57+ T cells (not recorded which) from PBMCs. This clonotype originated in a human donor with aplastic anemia. The CDR3 here is CASSLTGGNEQYF. The CDR3 DNA reads TGTGCCAGCAGCTTAACTGGGGGGAACGAGCAGTACTTC.